What follows are 23 T cell receptor beta chains derived from one specimen sequenced in a study of vaccination and CD4 T cells after COVID-19. Stated treatment: approximately 10-day PBMC culture with coronavirus spike peptide pools or control peptides (ViraFEST assay). Gathered ahead of the COVID-19 pandemic (2011-2018) were the CD4+ T cells of the unexposed donor. Sequencing of cultured CD4+ T cell DNA used the Oncomine TCR Beta short-read assay. The source of extracted genomic DNA was cultured CD4+ T cells. TCRdb itself ran the PCR reads through MiXCR, one entry per CDR3 protein. This table has more than 10,000 distinct CDR3 sequences, roughly 35% appearing once. Antigens for these TCRs are unknown. Sequencing was done on a sample of CD4+ T cells from blood, cultured in vitro. The receptors originated from a human donor in good health.

This clonotype showed up just a few times. V gene TRBV21-1 combines with J gene TRBJ2-1; TRBD1 is the table's D call, not checked against the DNA. TRBV21-1 is labeled a pseudogene. The CDR3 spans 17 residues. The CDR3 DNA is TGTGCCAGCAGCAAAGCGTGCGAGGGGGTCTCCTACAATGAGCAGTTCTTC. Translating gives CASSKACEGVSYNEQFF.

The chain couples TRBV2 to TRBJ1-1, with D hard to call. The CDR3 is 11 residues long. Looked up from germline, CDR1 is SNHLY and CDR2 is FYNNEI. V gave up 1 base and J gave up 9 bases, with 6 bases separating them. The CDR3 DNA is TGTGCCAGCAGTGAAGGGGGTCAAGCTTTCTTT. As protein: CASSEGGQAFF.

This clonotype was picked up one time. This chain links TRBV20-1 with TRBJ2-7; possible D gene TRBD1, 6 bases. The CDR3 sequence is 18 residues long. From germline, CDR1 is DFQATT and CDR2 SNEGSKA (reference sequence). Trimming took 0 bases from V and 2 from J, leaving 23 bases between them. CDR3 bases: TGCAGTGCTAGAGACCAGGCGGGTGAGAAGGGGGATCCCTACGAGCAGTACTTC. It specifies CSARDQAGEKGDPYEQYF.

The rearrangement joins TRBV19 to TRBJ2-7, with 7 bases matching TRBD1. This CDR3 contains 13 residues. Trimming cost V 6 bases and J 1 base; bases outside gene matches: 3. Germline-derived CDR1 and CDR2 are LNHDA and SQIVND (reference sequence). CDR3 protein: CASRKGQSYEQYF. DNA of the CDR3: TGTGCCAGTAGGAAGGGACAGTCCTACGAGCAGTACTTC. The full variable domain, completed using reference TRBV19 and TRBJ2-7, is DGGITQSPKYLFRKEGQNVTLSCEQNLNHDAMYWYRQDPGQGLRLIYYSQIVNDFQKGDIAEGYSVSREKKESFPLTVTSAQKNPTAFYLCASRKGQSYEQYFGPGTRLTVT.

This chain connects TRBV20-1 to TRBJ1-2, with no clear D. This CDR3 has 14 amino acids. CDR1 DFQATT and CDR2 SNEGSKA come from the germline V gene (reference sequence). The V gene lost 2 bases and the J gene lost 0 bases, with 10 bases spanning the gap. DNA of the CDR3: TGCAGTGCTAGAAGGCCAGGCCCTAACTATGGCTACACCTTC. Protein: CSARRPGPNYGYTF.

In its sample, this clonotype was seen a few times. The chain has TRBV5-1 and TRBJ1-1, with D uncertain. The germline V and J ends were trimmed by 4 bases and 7 bases, with 11 bases remaining between them. The CDR3 sequence is 12 residues long. Germline values: CDR1 SGHRS, CDR2 YFSETQ. CDR3 in amino acids: CASSKTLDEAFF. The CDR3 bases are TGCGCCAGCAGCAAGACACTGGATGAAGCTTTCTTT.

The V gene is TRBV7-2, the J gene TRBJ1-3; D remains unclear. The V and J ends lost 2 bases and 6 bases respectively, with 5 bases between them. In germline, CDR1 is SGHTA, CDR2 FQGNSA. CDR3 length equals 12 residues. CDR3 sequence: CASSLKENTIYF. The CDR3 DNA sequence: TGTGCCAGCAGCTTAAAAGAAAACACCATATATTTT.

This clonotype has more than one count but fewer than ten. The chain combines TRBV7-2 with TRBJ2-2; D might be TRBD1 (6 bases). The CDR3 has 14 amino acids. CDR1 is SGHTA and CDR2 is FQGNSA in the germline V gene. V gave up 6 bases and J gave up 5 bases, with 13 bases separating them. CDR3 residues: CASRLDRRTGELFF. The CDR3 bases are TGTGCCAGCAGACTCGACAGGAGAACCGGGGAGCTGTTTTTT.

This clonotype appeared a few times. This chain connects TRBV7-2 to TRBJ2-5, with TRBD2 matching over 7 bases. Germline V gives CDR1 SGHTA, CDR2 FQGNSA. Trimming took 4 bases from V and 4 from J; bases not matched to a gene: 9. The CDR3 is made up of 15 amino acids. CDR3 DNA sequence: TGTGCCAGCAGCTACCGCGGGAGTCTGGGAGAGACCCAGTACTTC. Protein sequence: CASSYRGSLGETQYF. The full variable domain, its missing parts supplied by reference TRBV7-2 and TRBJ2-5, is GAGVSQSPSNKVTEKGKDVELRCDPISGHTALYWYRQSLGQGLEFLIYFQGNSAPDKSGLPSDRFSAERTGGSVSTLTIQRTQQEDSAVYLCASSYRGSLGETQYFGPGTRLLVL.

The rearrangement joins TRBV7-9 to TRBJ1-1; D is undetermined. V gave up 2 bases and J gave up 2 bases, with 18 bases separating them. This CDR3 has 17 residues. The germline V gene has CDR1 SEHNR and CDR2 FQNEAQ (reference sequence). The CDR3 sequence: CASSLSRPRAFNTEAFF. The CDR3, as DNA: TGTGCCAGCAGCTTATCGCGGCCGCGGGCTTTCAACACTGAAGCTTTCTTT.

The V call is TRBV7-8, the J call TRBJ2-7; maybe TRBD1 (5 bases). CDR3 length equals 14 residues. V was pared by 0 bases and J by 1 base, with 7 bases between. Per the germline V gene, CDR1 is SGHVS and CDR2 is FQNEAQ. The CDR3 loop reads CASSLAGQSYEQYF. CDR3 in DNA: TGTGCCAGCAGCTTAGCGGGGCAATCCTACGAGCAGTACTTC.

This clonotype has just a few counts. The chain links TRBV28 to TRBJ2-4; 7 bases are shared with TRBD1. Germline V lookup: CDR1 MDHEN, CDR2 SYDVKM. This CDR3 contains 17 residues. Trimming at V came to 3 bases and at J to 2 bases, leaving 10 bases not matched to a gene. The CDR3 is CASSFSSRGLTKNIQYF. CDR3 coding DNA: TGTGCCAGCAGTTTTTCGAGCAGGGGGTTAACCAAAAACATTCAGTACTTC.

In its sample, this clonotype ranks as medium-sized. CDR3 sequence reads: CATSRSSRTGNYGYTF. In nucleotides, the CDR3 is TGTGCCACCAGCAGATCTTCGCGGACAGGGAACTATGGCTACACCTTC. This chain connects TRBV15 to TRBJ1-2; TRBD1 agrees at 8 bases. The CDR3 loop spans 16 amino acids. Per the germline V gene, CDR1 is LNHNV and CDR2 is YYDKDF (reference sequence). The ends lost 2 bases at V and 2 bases at J; junction bases unmatched: 7.

The chain combines TRBV10-3 with TRBJ2-7; TRBD1 matches at 9 bases. Germline CDR1 is ENHRY and CDR2 is SYGVKD. With V trimmed by 2 bases and J by 7 bases, 9 bases remained unmatched. This CDR3 spans 15 amino acids. The DNA for the CDR3 is TGTGCCATCAGTGAGAGGGACAGGGCGCCTTGGGAGCAGTACTTC. Protein sequence: CAISERDRAPWEQYF.

The chain recombines TRBV20-1 with TRBJ2-7, with 9 bases lining up with TRBD2. The CDR3 covers 13 residues. The J segment lost 0 bases and the V segment lost 5 bases, leaving 2 bases of the junction unmatched. Germline V CDR1 and CDR2: DFQATT, SNEGSKA (reference sequence). For the CDR3, the DNA is TGCAGTGCTTGGACTAGCGCCTCCTACGAGCAGTACTTC. This translates into CSAWTSASYEQYF.

This clonotype was found a few times. This sequence joins TRBV2 and TRBJ2-7; D is perhaps TRBD2 (7 bases). This CDR3 comprises 13 residues. The germline V gene encodes CDR1 SNHLY and CDR2 FYNNEI. V dropped 5 bases and J dropped 7 bases, with 15 bases sitting between them. The CDR3 DNA sequence: TGTGCCAGCAGTCCCGGGGGGCCTGGGGAGCAGTACTTC. Amino acids: CASSPGGPGEQYF.

This chain connects TRBV2 to TRBJ2-5; D not certain. V gave up 4 bases and J gave up 7 bases, with 13 bases separating them. Looked up from germline, CDR1 is SNHLY and CDR2 is FYNNEI. There are 13 residues in the CDR3. CDR3 sequence (DNA): TGTGCCAGCAGTGGGGCCCAGATGGGGACCCAGTACTTC. As protein: CASSGAQMGTQYF.

CDR3 sequence (DNA): TGTGCCAGCAGCTCCATAGTGACAGGGGGCTCCTACGAGCAGTACTTC. Its protein is CASSSIVTGGSYEQYF. V usage is TRBV7-9 and J usage is TRBJ2-7, with 9 bases matching TRBD1. CDR1 is SEHNR and CDR2 is FQNEAQ in the germline V gene (reference sequence). The CDR3 runs to 16 residues. Trimming cost V 4 bases and J 0 bases; bases outside gene matches: 7.

The CDR3 DNA follows: TGTGCCACCAAGAAGGGTAATCAGCCCCAGCATTTT. Encoded protein: CATKKGNQPQHF. The V gene is TRBV28, the J gene TRBJ1-5; D gene unclear. The CDR3 covers 12 residues. Trimming left V 10 bases short and J 4 bases short, with 11 bases between. Germline V CDR1 and CDR2: MDHEN, SYDVKM.

This clonotype has more than one count but fewer than ten. This sequence joins TRBV20-1 and TRBJ2-7; 9 positions agree with TRBD2. This CDR3 contains 16 residues. V trimming: 6 bases; J trimming: 2 bases; junction bases outside the gene matches: 14. Germline values: CDR1 DFQATT, CDR2 SNEGSKA (reference sequence). This CDR3 is CSAPGVAGAPPYEQYF. The CDR3 coding sequence is TGCAGTGCCCCAGGGGTAGCGGGAGCTCCCCCCTACGAGCAGTACTTC.

A single count supports this clonotype. The chain links TRBV27 to TRBJ1-3; weak D call: TRBD1 (6 bases). The CDR3 covers 15 residues. The germline V and J ends were trimmed by 5 bases and 1 base, with 12 bases remaining between them. Germline V gives CDR1 MNHEY, CDR2 SMNVEV (reference sequence). In DNA form, the CDR3 reads TGTGCCAGCAGTCTACAGGGCGCTTCTGGAAACACCATATATTTT. It specifies CASSLQGASGNTIYF.

This clonotype has more than one count but fewer than ten. This chain connects TRBV4-3 to TRBJ2-7, with D unresolved. V lost 2 bases to trimming and J lost 2 bases, with 13 bases between them. The CDR3 loop spans 15 amino acids. Germline lookup yields CDR1 LGHNA and CDR2 YSLEER. CDR3 coding DNA: TGCGCCAGCAGCCAATCAGGTGGACCTACCTACGAGCAGTACTTC. Its protein product is CASSQSGGPTYEQYF.

The sample holds one count of this clonotype. The gene calls are TRBV10-3 and TRBJ2-7; 13 positions match TRBD2. The CDR3 sequence is 15 residues long. V lost 6 bases, J lost 3 bases, and 5 bases stayed unmatched. Germline V gene data show CDR1 as ENHRY and CDR2 as SYGVKD. The chain's CDR3 is CAIRRLAGGYYEQYF. In DNA, the CDR3 is TGTGCCATCAGGAGACTAGCGGGAGGCTACTACGAGCAGTACTTC.